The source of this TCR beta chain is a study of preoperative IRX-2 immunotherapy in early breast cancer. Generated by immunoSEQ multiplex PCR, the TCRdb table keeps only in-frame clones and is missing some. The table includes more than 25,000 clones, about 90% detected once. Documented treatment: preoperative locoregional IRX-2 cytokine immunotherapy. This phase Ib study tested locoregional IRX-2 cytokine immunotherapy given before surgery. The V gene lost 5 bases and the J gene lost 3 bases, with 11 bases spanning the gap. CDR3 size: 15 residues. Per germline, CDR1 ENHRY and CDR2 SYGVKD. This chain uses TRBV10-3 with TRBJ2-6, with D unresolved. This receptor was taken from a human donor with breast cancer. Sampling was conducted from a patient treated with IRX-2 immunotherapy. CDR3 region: CAISKGLIGANVLTF. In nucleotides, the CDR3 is TGTGCCATCAGTAAAGGGTTAATTGGGGCCAACGTCCTGACTTTC.